The 12 T cell receptor beta chains presented below share a single source sample, sequenced in a study of shared clonotypes between healthy human individuals. Generated by immunoSEQ multiplex PCR, the TCRdb table keeps only in-frame clones and is missing some. Of fewer than 650,000 clones in the sample, over 60% were seen once. The specimen was PBMCs. The receptors were gathered from a woman between 40 and 50 years old in good health. Some clones in this sample may be carry-over from other donors' samples.

In regard to this clone: A much more abundant neighbour one base away suggests this may be a read error. The genes are TRBV28 and TRBJ2-5, with D tentatively TRBD2 (6 bases). Per germline, CDR1 MDHEN and CDR2 SYDVKM. There are 16 residues in the CDR3. CDR3 in DNA: TGTGCCAGCAGTGTCAGTGTGGGGGAGTGGGGGGAGACCCAGCACTTC. Residues: CASSVSVGEWGETQHF. Based on the CDR3 plus reference TRBV28 and TRBJ2-5, the full variable domain is DVKVTQSSRYLVKRTGEKVFLECVQDMDHENMFWYRQDPGLGLRLIYFSYDVKMKEKGDIPEGYSVSREKKERFSLILESASTNQTSMYLCASSVSVGEWGETQHFGPGTRLLVL.

The chain links TRBV29-1 to TRBJ2-7; no clear D gene. Trimming removed 5 bases at V and 5 bases at J, with 13 bases between. Per germline, CDR1 SQVTM and CDR2 ANQGSEA. The length of the CDR3 is 12 residues. Written as DNA, the CDR3 is TGCAGCGTTAAAGTGACGTGGGACGAGCAGTACTTC. Protein: CSVKVTWDEQYF.

Comment on this clone: A read error may be the cause here, since a much bigger clone is one base away. The V and J genes are TRBV28 and TRBJ2-1; 7 positions match TRBD1. The V gene end was trimmed by 9 bases and the J gene end by 4 bases; junction bases not matched to a gene: 9. Germline loops: CDR1 MDHEN, CDR2 SYDVKM. This CDR3 spans 14 amino acids. In nucleotides, the CDR3 is TGTGCCAGAAGGGGGCCGGGACCATACAATGAGCAGTTCTTC. Its translation: CARRGPGPYNEQFF.

The chain couples TRBV6-5 to TRBJ2-4; either TRBD1 or TRBD2 may supply D (5 bases each). In germline, CDR1 is MNHEY, CDR2 SVGAGI. CDR3 length equals 15 residues. V dropped 2 bases and J dropped 5 bases, with 13 bases sitting between them. CDR3 nucleotides: TGTGCCAGCAGTTACGTATACAGAGGGGAAAACATTCAGTACTTC. The encoded protein is CASSYVYRGENIQYF.

This clone was seen a few times. The chain has TRBV9 and TRBJ2-1, with D possibly being TRBD2 (6 bases). The CDR3 runs 15 residues. Germline CDR1 and CDR2: SGDLS and YYNGEE. V was pared by 4 bases and J by 4 bases, with 15 bases between. CDR3 loop: CASSPWAGRYNEQFF. The CDR3 DNA reads TGTGCCAGCAGCCCCTGGGCGGGGCGGTACAATGAGCAGTTCTTC.

A word on this clone: A far larger clone is just one base off, so this is likely a read error. The sample contains more than one DNA sequence encoding this CDR3. The genes are TRBV30 and TRBJ1-1; D gene uncertain. The germline CDR1 and CDR2 sequences are GTSNPN and SVGIG (reference sequence). The CDR3 consists of 13 residues. For the CDR3, the DNA is TGTGCCTGGGAGGGAAACATGAACACTGAAGCTTTCTTC. It is translated as CAWEGNMNTEAFF. Filled out from reference TRBV30 and TRBJ1-1, the complete variable domain reads SQTIHQWPATLVQPVGSPLSLECTVEGTSNPNLYWYRQAAGRGLQLLFYSVGIGQISSEVPQNLSASRPQDRQFILSSKKLLLSDSGFYLCAWEGNMNTEAFFGQGTRLTVV.

The V and J genes are TRBV7-9 and TRBJ1-1, with D perhaps TRBD1 (6 bases). In germline, CDR1 is SEHNR, CDR2 FQNEAQ (reference sequence). This CDR3 spans 15 amino acids. Trimming removed 1 base at V and 1 base at J, with 10 bases between. The CDR3 sequence is CASSLELGANTEAFF. The CDR3 DNA is TGTGCCAGCAGCTTAGAACTGGGGGCGAACACTGAAGCTTTCTTT.

V usage is TRBV5-4 and J usage is TRBJ1-4; D may be TRBD1 (5 bases). The V and J ends lost 0 bases and 5 bases respectively, with 11 bases between them. This CDR3 has 15 residues. Germline-derived CDR1 and CDR2 are SGHNT and YYREEE (reference sequence). The CDR3 sequence: CASSLGGRVNEKLFF. CDR3 sequence (DNA): TGTGCCAGCAGCTTGGGTGGCAGGGTGAATGAAAAACTGTTTTTT.

The chain has TRBV2 and TRBJ2-6, with 10 bases that match TRBD2. Germline trimming cut 6 bases from V and 0 bases from J; bases unmatched to any gene: 8. This CDR3 is 18 amino acids long. The germline CDR1 and CDR2 sequences are SNHLY and FYNNEI. The CDR3 spells CASRYTGTSASGANVLTF. The CDR3 coding sequence is TGTGCCAGCAGGTACACCGGGACTAGCGCCTCTGGGGCCAACGTCCTGACTTTC.

The chain recombines TRBV7-2 with TRBJ1-1; no firm D call. The CDR3 length is 12 residues. From germline, CDR1 is SGHTA and CDR2 FQGNSA. With 2 bases removed from V and 0 bases from J, the gap between germline ends came to 1 base. This CDR3 is CASSLMNTEAFF. The CDR3 DNA reads as TGTGCCAGCAGCTTAATGAACACTGAAGCTTTCTTT.

V is TRBV5-5 and J is TRBJ2-7; 11 bases are a match to TRBD2. With 0 bases clipped from V and 4 bases from J, the junction kept 6 bases outside the gene matches. CDR1 is SGHKS and CDR2 is YYEKEE in the germline V gene (reference sequence). The CDR3 extends over 16 amino acids. For the CDR3, the DNA is TGTGCCAGCAGCTTGGGGCTAGCGGGAGGTCAGTACGAGCAGTACTTC. It yields the protein CASSLGLAGGQYEQYF. Combining the CDR3 with reference TRBV5-5 and TRBJ2-7 gives the whole variable domain DAGVTQSPTHLIKTRGQQVTLRCSPISGHKSVSWYQQVLGQGPQFIFQYYEKEERGRGNFPDRFSARQFPNYSSELNVNALLLGDSALYLCASSLGLAGGQYEQYFGPGTRLTVT.

The chain recombines TRBV11-2 with TRBJ2-3; D perhaps matches TRBD1 (6 bases). The germline V and J ends were trimmed by 1 base and 6 bases, with 14 bases remaining between them. Germline V lookup: CDR1 SGHAT, CDR2 FQNNGV. The CDR3 contains 15 residues. DNA for the CDR3: TGTGCCAGCAGCTTAGGGGGGCCCAGTTGGGATACGCAGTATTTT. It specifies CASSLGGPSWDTQYF.